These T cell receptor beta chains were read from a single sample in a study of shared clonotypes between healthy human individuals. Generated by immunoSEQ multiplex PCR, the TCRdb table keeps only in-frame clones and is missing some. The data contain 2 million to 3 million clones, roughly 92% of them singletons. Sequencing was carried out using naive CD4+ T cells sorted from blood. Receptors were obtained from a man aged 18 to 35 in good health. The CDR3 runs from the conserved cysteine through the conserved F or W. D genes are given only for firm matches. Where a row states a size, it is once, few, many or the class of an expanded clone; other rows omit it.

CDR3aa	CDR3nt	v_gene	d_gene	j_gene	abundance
CASSLRQVTGELFF	TGTGCCAGCAGCCTAAGACAGGTCACCGGGGAGCTGTTTTTT	TRBV7-9	NA	TRBJ2-2	once
CASSFAGTGIGPQHF	TGTGCCAGCAGCTTCGCCGGGACGGGGATAGGGCCCCAGCATTTT	TRBV11-2	NA	TRBJ1-5	NA
CASSLVGTGGNSYNSPLHF	TGCGCCAGCAGCTTGGTCGGGACAGGGGGTAACTCCTATAATTCACCCCTCCACTTT	TRBV5-1	TRBD1	TRBJ1-6	NA
CASNLLDRTYGYTF	TGTGCCAGTAACCTACTGGACAGGACCTATGGCTACACCTTC	TRBV19	TRBD1	TRBJ1-2	NA
CASSDRPRTDTQYF	TGTGCCAGCAGCGACAGGCCCCGCACAGATACGCAGTATTTT	TRBV7-9	NA	TRBJ2-3	NA
CASSFGGTQETQYF	TGTGCCAGCAGCTTCGGGGGGACCCAAGAGACCCAGTACTTC	TRBV7-2	TRBD2	TRBJ2-5	NA
CASSLEDAYRAPTYEQYF	TGCGCCAGCAGCTTGGAGGACGCCTACAGGGCCCCTACCTACGAGCAGTACTTC	TRBV5-1	NA	TRBJ2-7	NA
CASSLAENEQFF	TGTGCCAGCAGCTTGGCGGAGAATGAGCAGTTCTTC	TRBV7-9	NA	TRBJ2-1	once
CASTRDYDTQYF	TGCGCCAGCACTCGGGACTACGATACGCAGTATTTT	TRBV23-1	TRBD2	TRBJ2-3	NA
CASSPRGGDQQYF	TGTGCCAGCTCACCTCGAGGAGGGGATCAGCAGTACTTC	TRBV18	NA	TRBJ2-7	NA
CASSSGLGELFF	TGTGCCAGCAGTTCCGGGCTGGGGGAGCTGTTTTTT	TRBV7-3	NA	TRBJ2-2	NA
CAISSQGFGLFF	TGTGCCATCTCAAGCCAGGGTTTCGGACTGTTTTTT	TRBV10-3	NA	TRBJ1-4	NA
CASRDGGTDTQYF	TGTGCCAGCCGGGACGGCGGCACAGATACGCAGTATTTT	TRBV5-4	NA	TRBJ2-3	NA
CASSSTQGLAGELFF	TGTGCCAGCAGCTCCACTCAGGGGTTGGCCGGGGAGCTGTTTTTT	TRBV11-3	NA	TRBJ2-2	NA
CTSSLVLGPPYEQYF	TGTACCAGCAGCTTAGTTTTGGGACCCCCTTACGAGCAGTACTTC	TRBV11-3	NA	TRBJ2-7	NA
CASSLARGAYNEQFF	TGTGCCAGCAGCTTAGCCCGTGGGGCCTACAATGAGCAGTTCTTC	TRBV7-2	NA	TRBJ2-1	NA
CASSRDRSSYEQYF	TGCGCCAGCAGTCGGGACAGAAGCTCCTACGAGCAGTACTTC	TRBV10-2	TRBD1	TRBJ2-7	NA
CSGKTSGRAFF	TGCAGCGGTAAAACTAGCGGGAGGGCGTTCTTC	TRBV29-1	TRBD2	TRBJ2-1	NA
CASSFGTSGNTIYF	TGTGCCAGCAGCTTCGGGACTTCTGGAAACACCATATATTTT	TRBV13	NA	TRBJ1-3	NA
CASSLWDEKLFF	TGTGCCAGCAGTTTATGGGATGAAAAACTGTTTTTT	TRBV28	NA	TRBJ1-4	NA
CASSVEGIGNTIYF	TGTGCCAGCAGCGTAGAGGGAATAGGAAACACCATATATTTT	TRBV9	NA	TRBJ1-3	few
CASTPGLAGARGFF	TGTGCCAGCACCCCGGGACTAGCGGGGGCCCGAGGGTTCTTC	TRBV2	TRBD2	TRBJ2-1	NA